The 19 T cell receptor beta chains below were found in one sample sequenced in a study of T cell responses to AZD1222 COVID-19 vaccine. Using immunoSEQ multiplex PCR, the repertoire was profiled, and TCRdb retains in-frame clones only, with some absent. The sample records fewer than 120,000 clones, 80% to 95% being singletons. Sequenced here: peripheral blood, sampled on day 0 of AZD1222 vaccination. These receptors all come from an adult in good health.

The chain has TRBV2 and TRBJ2-1; 9 bases agree with TRBD2. The germline gives CDR1 SNHLY, CDR2 FYNNEI. CDR3 length equals 18 residues. Trimming at V came to 4 bases and at J to 9 bases, leaving 19 bases not matched to a gene. The CDR3 loop reads CASSVDRVRLAGDGEQFF. In DNA form, the CDR3 reads TGTGCCAGCAGTGTCGACAGGGTTAGATTAGCGGGGGACGGTGAGCAGTTCTTC.

V gene TRBV7-9 combines with J gene TRBJ2-5, with TRBD1 identical over 10 bases. Germline V gene lookup returns CDR1 SEHNR and CDR2 FQNEAQ (reference sequence). With 5 bases clipped from V and 4 bases from J, the junction kept 7 bases outside the gene matches. There are 15 residues in the CDR3. CDR3 DNA: TGTGCCAGCAGCCCCCCGGGACAGGGGAGAGAGACCCAGTACTTC. Its translation: CASSPPGQGRETQYF.

The rearrangement uses TRBV18 and TRBJ2-5; possibly TRBD2 for D (5 bases). Trimming left V 2 bases short and J 4 bases short, with 14 bases between. Per germline, CDR1 KGHSH and CDR2 LQKENI. The length of the CDR3 is 15 residues. The CDR3 DNA reads TGTGCCAGCTCACCATCCGGAGGTATCACAGAGACCCAGTACTTC. As protein: CASSPSGGITETQYF.

The chain recombines TRBV5-1 with TRBJ2-7; D gene uncertain. CDR3 length equals 13 residues. The germline gives CDR1 SGHRS, CDR2 YFSETQ. V dropped 2 bases and J dropped 7 bases, with 13 bases sitting between them. The CDR3 coding sequence is TGCGCCAGCAGCTTCCAGTCCTCCGGGGAGCAGTACTTC. Translating it yields CASSFQSSGEQYF. Full variable domain (outside the CDR3, taken from reference TRBV5-1 and TRBJ2-7): KAGVTQTPRYLIKTRGQQVTLSCSPISGHRSVSWYQQTPGQGLQFLFEYFSETQRNKGNFPGRFSGRQFSNSRSEMNVSTLELGDSALYLCASSFQSSGEQYFGPGTRLTVT.

The chain uses TRBV30 and TRBJ1-2; D gene uncertain. Per germline, CDR1 GTSNPN and CDR2 SVGIG (reference sequence). V lost 0 bases, J lost 4 bases, and 6 bases lay in between. The CDR3 sequence is 12 residues long. Written as DNA, the CDR3 is TGTGCCTGGAGTGTAAGCAGCTATGGCTACACCTTC. It is translated as CAWSVSSYGYTF.

This chain uses TRBV2 with TRBJ2-3, with D possibly being TRBD1 or TRBD2 (5 bases each). Per germline, CDR1 SNHLY and CDR2 FYNNEI. V lost 0 bases, J lost 3 bases, and 16 bases lay in between. The CDR3 has 17 residues. CDR3 coding DNA: TGTGCCAGCAGTGAAGCGCTTGGGAGCACAGGTACAGATACGCAGTATTTT. Protein sequence: CASSEALGSTGTDTQYF.

The chain carries TRBV28 and TRBJ2-3; a weak D match, TRBD1 (6 bases). This CDR3 has 12 residues. Germline V gene sequence: CDR1 MDHEN, CDR2 SYDVKM. The CDR3 region has the DNA TGTGTCGCAAGTGGGACAATAGGTACGCAGTATTTT. Protein: CVASGTIGTQYF.

The chain employs TRBV2 and TRBJ2-3, with D possibly being TRBD2 (6 bases). Germline V gives CDR1 SNHLY, CDR2 FYNNEI. With 7 bases removed from V and 2 bases from J, the gap between germline ends came to 13 bases. The CDR3 contains 14 residues. CDR3 in DNA: TGTGCCAGCAATGGGATAGCGGTCACAGATACGCAGTATTTT. Amino acids: CASNGIAVTDTQYF.

J is TRBJ1-4 and V is TRBV11-1; 9 bases align to TRBD1. V was clipped by 4 bases and J by 8 bases; unmatched bases: 8. The CDR3 sequence is 15 residues long. Germline CDR1 SGHAT, CDR2 FQDESV (reference sequence). CDR3 in DNA: TGTGCCAGCAGCTCTCGACAGGGGGGACAAGAAAAACTGTTTTTT. Its translation: CASSSRQGGQEKLFF.

This clone occurred a few times. V and J are TRBV2 and TRBJ2-3; no reliable D call. Germline lookup yields CDR1 SNHLY and CDR2 FYNNEI. CDR3 length: 11 amino acids. V was cut by 7 bases and J by 5 bases, with 7 bases left in between. CDR3 sequence: CASMKVDTQYF. Here the CDR3 DNA reads TGTGCCAGCATGAAGGTAGATACGCAGTATTTT.

This chain connects TRBV7-2 to TRBJ1-1, with 7 bases identical to TRBD1. The CDR3 extends over 15 amino acids. In germline, CDR1 is SGHTA, CDR2 FQGNSA. The V and J ends lost 4 bases and 0 bases, in that order; junction bases with no gene match: 5. The CDR3 coding sequence is TGTGCCAGCAGCTATACAGGGGCCGTGAACACTGAAGCTTTCTTT. Its protein product is CASSYTGAVNTEAFF. Filled out from reference TRBV7-2 and TRBJ1-1, the complete variable domain reads GAGVSQSPSNKVTEKGKDVELRCDPISGHTALYWYRQSLGQGLEFLIYFQGNSAPDKSGLPSDRFSAERTGGSVSTLTIQRTQQEDSAVYLCASSYTGAVNTEAFFGQGTRLTVV.

V and J are TRBV2 and TRBJ1-5; D is uncertain. Germline CDR1 and CDR2: SNHLY and FYNNEI. There are 14 residues in the CDR3. Deletions cut 2 bases from V and 2 bases from J, with 7 bases between. The CDR3 DNA reads as TGTGCCAGCAGTGAACTAAGTGGCAATCAGCCCCAGCATTTT. The encoded protein is CASSELSGNQPQHF.

The CDR3 protein is CASSLASRETQYF. For the CDR3, the DNA is TGTGCCAGCAGTTTAGCTAGCAGAGAGACCCAGTACTTC. The chain couples TRBV28 to TRBJ2-5; D might be TRBD2 (5 bases). The CDR3 has 13 amino acids. Germline V gene lookup returns CDR1 MDHEN and CDR2 SYDVKM. V gave up 2 bases and J gave up 4 bases, with 8 bases separating them. The whole variable domain, filled in from reference TRBV28 and TRBJ2-5, reads DVKVTQSSRYLVKRTGEKVFLECVQDMDHENMFWYRQDPGLGLRLIYFSYDVKMKEKGDIPEGYSVSREKKERFSLILESASTNQTSMYLCASSLASRETQYFGPGTRLLVL.

Worth noting for this clone: The CDR3 does not close with the conserved phenylalanine or tryptophan, likely indicating a read error. The DNA is left out, because the CDR3 cannot be placed on it with certainty; the CDR3 is given as TCRdb lists it. The chain combines TRBV28 with TRBJ2-7. CDR1 and CDR2 from the germline V gene are MDHEN and SYDVKM. The CDR3 is 11 amino acids long, termini counted. The CDR3 sequence is CASSSQTFWEA.

J is TRBJ2-7 and V is TRBV10-2; TRBD1 matches at 8 bases. The CDR3 has 18 amino acids. Looked up from germline, CDR1 is WSHSY and CDR2 is SAAADI. The trim removed 4 bases at V and 2 bases at J, leaving 16 bases unmatched. CDR3 DNA: TGCGCCAGCAGTGGGGGCGGCAGGGGGCTCGACGGGACCTACGAGCAGTACTTC. It encodes CASSGGGRGLDGTYEQYF.

V gene TRBV5-1 combines with J gene TRBJ2-7; D is unresolved. CDR3 length: 11 amino acids. Trimming shortened V by 3 bases and J by 6 bases, and 7 bases separated the two germline ends. CDR1 and CDR2 from the germline V gene are SGHRS and YFSETQ. The CDR3, as DNA: TGCGCCAGCAGCTCCGGTGGCGAGCAGTACTTC. Encoded protein: CASSSGGEQYF. Full variable domain (remainder filled in from reference TRBV5-1 and TRBJ2-7): KAGVTQTPRYLIKTRGQQVTLSCSPISGHRSVSWYQQTPGQGLQFLFEYFSETQRNKGNFPGRFSGRQFSNSRSEMNVSTLELGDSALYLCASSSGGEQYFGPGTRLTVT.

The V and J genes are TRBV6-5 and TRBJ2-3; 7 bases line up with TRBD1. The CDR3 sequence is 13 residues long. With 6 bases clipped from V and 9 bases from J, the junction kept 9 bases outside the gene matches. CDR1 is MNHEY, CDR2 SVGAGI, per germline. The CDR3 here is CASRDDRVSTQYF. CDR3 nucleotides: TGTGCCAGCAGAGACGACAGGGTTTCAACGCAGTATTTT.

This clone was seen a single time. The rearrangement joins TRBV19 to TRBJ2-1, with a tentative D call TRBD2 (5 bases). The CDR3 contains 13 residues. Deletions cut 5 bases from V and 9 bases from J, with 14 bases between. Looked up from germline, CDR1 is LNHDA and CDR2 is SQIVND (reference sequence). DNA of the CDR3: TGTGCCAGTAGTGTATCTAGCTTCGGTGAGCAGTTCTTC. Translated, it gives CASSVSSFGEQFF.

This chain joins TRBV28 and TRBJ1-6, with D unresolved. CDR3 length: 13 amino acids. V lost 6 bases and J lost 7, with 10 bases in between. Germline loops: CDR1 MDHEN, CDR2 SYDVKM. DNA of the CDR3: TGTGCCAGCAGGGCGGTCCGCAATTCACCCCTCCACTTT. As protein: CASRAVRNSPLHF.